This TCR beta chain was observed in a study of T cell responses to AZD1222 COVID-19 vaccine. Data came from immunoSEQ multiplex PCR; TCRdb stores just in-frame clones and leaves some out. The sample lists 150,000 or so clones; about 92% were seen once. General study findings and limits: Spike-specific TCR breadth and depth were elevated following two AZD1222 doses.

This clone was detected only a few times. Its antigen is undetermined. This CDR3 spans 19 amino acids. Trimming shortened V by 2 bases and J by 5 bases, and 24 bases separated the two germline ends. Germline CDR1 and CDR2: LNHNV and YYDKDF (reference sequence). This sequence joins TRBV15 and TRBJ2-2; D is ambiguous. The specimen comprised peripheral blood, sampled on day 0 of MenACWY control vaccination. This clonotype was sampled from an adult in good health. CDR3 protein: CATSRYPPDGQPLTGELFF. The CDR3 region has the DNA TGTGCCACCAGCAGATACCCCCCCGATGGGCAGCCCTTAACCGGGGAGCTGTTTTTT.